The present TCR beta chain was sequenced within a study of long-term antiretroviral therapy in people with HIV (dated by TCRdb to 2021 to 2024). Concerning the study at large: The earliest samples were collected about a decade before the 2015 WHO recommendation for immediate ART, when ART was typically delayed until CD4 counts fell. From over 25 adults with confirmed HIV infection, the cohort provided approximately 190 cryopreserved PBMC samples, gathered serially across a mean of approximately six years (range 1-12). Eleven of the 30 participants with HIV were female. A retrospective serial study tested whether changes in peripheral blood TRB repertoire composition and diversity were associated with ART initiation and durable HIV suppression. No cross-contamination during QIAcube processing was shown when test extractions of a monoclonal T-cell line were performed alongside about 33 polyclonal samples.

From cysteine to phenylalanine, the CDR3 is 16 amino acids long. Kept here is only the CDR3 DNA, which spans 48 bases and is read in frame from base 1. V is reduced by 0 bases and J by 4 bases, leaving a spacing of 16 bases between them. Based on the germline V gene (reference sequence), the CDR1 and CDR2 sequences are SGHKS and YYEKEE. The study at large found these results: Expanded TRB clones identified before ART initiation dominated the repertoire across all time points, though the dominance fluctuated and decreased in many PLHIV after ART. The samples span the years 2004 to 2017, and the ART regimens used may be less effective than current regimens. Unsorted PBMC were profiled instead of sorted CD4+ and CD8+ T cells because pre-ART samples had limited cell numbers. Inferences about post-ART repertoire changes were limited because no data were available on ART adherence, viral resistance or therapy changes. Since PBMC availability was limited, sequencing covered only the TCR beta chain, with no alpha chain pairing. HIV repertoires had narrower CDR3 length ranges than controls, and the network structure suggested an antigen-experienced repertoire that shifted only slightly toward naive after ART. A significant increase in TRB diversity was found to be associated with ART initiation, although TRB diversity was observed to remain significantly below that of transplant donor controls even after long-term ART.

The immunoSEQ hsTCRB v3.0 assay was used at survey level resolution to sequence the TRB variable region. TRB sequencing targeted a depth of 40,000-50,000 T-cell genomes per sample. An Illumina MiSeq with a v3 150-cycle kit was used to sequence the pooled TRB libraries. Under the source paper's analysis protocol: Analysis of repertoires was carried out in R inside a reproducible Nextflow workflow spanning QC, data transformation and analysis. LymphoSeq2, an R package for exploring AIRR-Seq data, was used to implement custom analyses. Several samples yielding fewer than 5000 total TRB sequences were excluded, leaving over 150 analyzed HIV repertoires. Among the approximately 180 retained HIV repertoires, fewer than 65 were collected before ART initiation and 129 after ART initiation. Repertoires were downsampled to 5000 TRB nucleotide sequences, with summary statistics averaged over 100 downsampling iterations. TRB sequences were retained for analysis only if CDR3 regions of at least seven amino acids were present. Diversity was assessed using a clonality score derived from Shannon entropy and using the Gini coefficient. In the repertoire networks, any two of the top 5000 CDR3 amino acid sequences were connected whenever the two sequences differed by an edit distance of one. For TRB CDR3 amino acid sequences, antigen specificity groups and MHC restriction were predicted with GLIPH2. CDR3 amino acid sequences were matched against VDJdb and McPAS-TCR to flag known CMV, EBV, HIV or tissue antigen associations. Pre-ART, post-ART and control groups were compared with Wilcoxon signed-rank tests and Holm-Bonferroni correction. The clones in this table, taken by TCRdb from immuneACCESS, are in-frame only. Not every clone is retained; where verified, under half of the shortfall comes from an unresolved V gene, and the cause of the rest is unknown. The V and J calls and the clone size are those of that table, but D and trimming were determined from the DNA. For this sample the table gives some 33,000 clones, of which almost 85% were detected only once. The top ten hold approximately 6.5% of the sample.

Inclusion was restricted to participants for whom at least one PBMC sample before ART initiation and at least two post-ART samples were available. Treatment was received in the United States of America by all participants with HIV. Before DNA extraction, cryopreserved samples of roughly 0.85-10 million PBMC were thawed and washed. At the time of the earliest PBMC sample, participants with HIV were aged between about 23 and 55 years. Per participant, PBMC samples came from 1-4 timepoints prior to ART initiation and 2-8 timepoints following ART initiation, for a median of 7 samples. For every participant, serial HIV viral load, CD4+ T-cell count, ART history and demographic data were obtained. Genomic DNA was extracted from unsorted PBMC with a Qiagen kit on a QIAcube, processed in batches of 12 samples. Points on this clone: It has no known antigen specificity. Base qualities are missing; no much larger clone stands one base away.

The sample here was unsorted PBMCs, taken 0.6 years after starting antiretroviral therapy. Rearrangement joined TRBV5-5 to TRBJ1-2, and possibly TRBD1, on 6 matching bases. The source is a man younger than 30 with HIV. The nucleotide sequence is TGTGCCAGCAGCTTGGGCGGACAGCAAGGTAGCTATGGCTACACCTTC. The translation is CASSLGGQQGSYGYTF. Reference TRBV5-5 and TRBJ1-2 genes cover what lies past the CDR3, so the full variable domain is DAGVTQSPTHLIKTRGQQVTLRCSPISGHKSVSWYQQVLGQGPQFIFQYYEKEERGRGNFPDRFSARQFPNYSSELNVNALLLGDSALYLCASSLGGQQGSYGYTFGSGTRLTVV.